A single sample gave rise to the 18 T cell receptor beta chains below, sequenced in a study of tumor and adjacent non-tumor tissue in lung cancer. Three rounds of nested PCR, following a modified ARM-PCR protocol, produced the TCRbeta library. Using its own MiXCR run on the multiplex PCR reads, TCRdb lists one record per CDR3 protein. This table has 110,000 or so distinct CDR3 sequences, around 75% appearing once. This sample's RNA came from whole unsorted tissue. Sequencing used lung tumor tissue. Source of these receptors: a woman aged 55-69 years with non-small cell lung cancer.

The chain couples TRBV20-1 to TRBJ2-1, with 10 nucleotides matching TRBD2. Per germline, CDR1 DFQATT and CDR2 SNEGSKA (reference sequence). There are 14 residues in the CDR3. The DNA of the CDR3 is TGCACTGCCACCCCTAGCGGGAGTTTCGAAGAGCAGTTCTTC. Translation: CTATPSGSFEEQFF.

The genes are TRBV20-1 and TRBJ2-2; the D gene is possibly TRBD1 (5 bases). This CDR3 is 12 amino acids long. CDR1 is DFQATT and CDR2 is SNEGSKA in the germline V gene (reference sequence). CDR3 amino acids: CTVNGHSGELFF. CDR3 sequence (DNA): TGCACTGTTAATGGACATTCCGGGGAGCTGTTTTTT.

The chain carries TRBV7-8 and TRBJ2-2; D call uncertain. Germline CDR1 and CDR2: SGHVS and FQNEAQ. This CDR3 comprises 15 residues. Trimming pared 0 bases from V and 4 bases from J, leaving 9 bases between. The CDR3 nucleotides read TGTGCCAGCAGCTTAGCGCTAAGTTCCACCGGGGAGCTGTTTTTT. This translates into CASSLALSSTGELFF.

There are many counts of this clonotype. The chain carries TRBV4-1 and TRBJ1-2; D remains ambiguous. Trimming pared 4 bases from V and 2 bases from J, leaving 14 bases between. This CDR3 comprises 15 residues. Germline-derived CDR1 and CDR2 are MGHRA and YSYEKL. The DNA of the CDR3 is TGCGCCAGCAGCCCACAAAGGCACTTGAACTATGGCTACACCTTC. It yields the protein CASSPQRHLNYGYTF.

This rearrangement joins TRBV11-1 to TRBJ2-2; 7 positions match TRBD2. Per germline, CDR1 SGHAT and CDR2 FQDESV (reference sequence). This CDR3 has 17 residues. V lost 5 bases, J lost 8 bases, and 17 bases stayed unmatched. CDR3 region: CASSTRLAGESTGELFF. CDR3 in DNA: TGTGCCAGCAGCACGCGACTAGCAGGAGAATCCACAGGGGAGCTGTTTTTT.

The rearrangement joins TRBV20-1 to TRBJ2-1; TRBD2 matches 11 bases. Germline CDR1 is DFQATT and CDR2 is SNEGSKA (reference sequence). There are 13 residues in the CDR3. The CDR3, as DNA: TGCAATGTTAGCGGGAGGGATCGTAAGGAGCAGTTCTTC. This codes for CNVSGRDRKEQFF.

This clonotype was seen a handful of times. This chain connects TRBV24-1 to TRBJ2-5; 8 positions match TRBD1. The CDR3 covers 16 residues. The junction had 7 bases not matched to a gene; V was cut back by 4 bases and J by 1 base. In germline, CDR1 is KGHDR, CDR2 SFDVKD. CDR3: CATSDPGTGIQETQYF. Here the CDR3 DNA reads TGTGCCACCAGTGACCCCGGGACAGGCATCCAAGAGACCCAGTACTTC.

J is TRBJ2-7 and V is TRBV6-5, with D tentatively TRBD2 (5 bases). The germline V gene encodes CDR1 MNHEY and CDR2 SVGAGI. Trimming cost V 11 bases and J 2 bases, with 28 bases left between them. The CDR3 consists of 17 residues. This CDR3 is CACRTTLSATLTYEQYF. The CDR3 bases are TGTGCCTGTCGCACAACACTTAGCGCGACCCTGACCTACGAGCAGTACTTC.

This clonotype was picked up one time. A much larger clone differs from this one at a single base, so this may be a read error. J is TRBJ2-3 and V is TRBV29-1; no definite D call. There are 13 residues in the CDR3. V lost 7 bases and J lost 2, with 13 bases in between. The V gene's germline CDR1 is SQVTM and CDR2 ANQGSEA. The CDR3 nucleotides read TGCAGCGCCCAGACATGGTCCACAGATACGCAGTATTTT. It specifies CSAQTWSTDTQYF.

This clonotype rates as large (0.1 to 1%). The chain has TRBV11-2 and TRBJ2-3; 11 nucleotides line up with TRBD1. V shed 5 bases and J 6 bases; nucleotides not matched to a gene: 7. Germline V gene data show CDR1 as SGHAT and CDR2 as FQNNGV. The CDR3 is 15 amino acids. CDR3: CASSLGTGGTDTQYF. The CDR3 nucleotides are TGTGCCAGCAGCCTAGGGACAGGGGGAACGGATACGCAGTATTTT.

This chain uses TRBV7-9 with TRBJ2-1; 10 positions match TRBD2. The germline CDR1 and CDR2 sequences are SEHNR and FQNEAQ (reference sequence). V gave up 5 bases and J gave up 10 bases; unmatched junction bases: 11. The CDR3 has 15 residues. The CDR3 reads CASSPGTSARREQFF. The CDR3, as DNA: TGTGCCAGCAGCCCCGGGACTAGCGCGCGCAGGGAGCAGTTCTTC.

On this clonotype: Sequence at one end of the junction differs from germline and may be a read error. This chain joins TRBV6-6 and TRBJ2-7, with D possibly being TRBD1 or TRBD2 (5 bases each). CDR1 MNHNY and CDR2 SVGAGI come from the germline V gene (reference sequence). There are 15 residues in the CDR3. The CDR3 region is CASSRHTGGYYEQYF. Here the CDR3 DNA reads TGTGCCAGCAGTCGTCATACTGGGGGATACTACGAGCAGTATTTC.

As for this clonotype: A read error may produce the germline difference seen at one junction end. The chain carries TRBV6-5 and TRBJ1-2, with D perhaps matching TRBD1 (5 bases). The CDR3 is made up of 12 amino acids. Germline V gene lookup returns CDR1 MNHEY and CDR2 SVGAGI. Written as DNA, the CDR3 is TGTGCAAGCAGGGTAGGGGCGTATGGCTACATCTTC. Translating it yields CASRVGAYGYIF.

Concerning this clonotype: Its ends do not fully match the called genes, so a read error is possible. The chain joins TRBV11-3 to TRBJ1-4; D possibly corresponds to TRBD1 (5 bases). The CDR3 covers 17 residues. Germline assignment: CDR1 SGHNT and CDR2 YENEEA. As DNA, the CDR3 is TGTACCAGCAGCTTTGACAGCCGAAATGCAACTAATGAAAAACGGTTTTTT. Protein: CTSSFDSRNATNEKRFF.

The V and J genes are TRBV10-3 and TRBJ2-1; D ambiguous. Trimming took 5 bases from V and 6 from J, leaving 17 bases between them. The CDR3 totals 15 residues. Germline V gives CDR1 ENHRY, CDR2 SYGVKD. As DNA, the CDR3 is TGTGCCATCAGTCAGACACAGTCTAGTTTCAATGAGCAGTTCTTC. As protein: CAISQTQSSFNEQFF.

Concerning this clonotype itself: Germline is not matched at one junction end, which may reflect a read error. The chain combines TRBV5-4 with TRBJ2-5; D is unresolved. CDR1 SGHNT and CDR2 YYREEE come from the germline V gene (reference sequence). The CDR3 spans 11 residues. CDR3: CASSFTETRYF. CDR3 DNA sequence: TGTGCCAGCAGCTTCACAGAGACCCGGTACTTC.

Of note for this clonotype: Since no conserved phenylalanine or tryptophan closes the CDR3, a read error is the likely cause. This chain uses TRBV4-3 with TRBJ1-2; possible D gene TRBD1, 6 bases. The germline gives CDR1 LGHNA, CDR2 YSLEER. The CDR3 totals 14 residues. Written as DNA, the CDR3 is TGTGCCAGCAGCCAAGTGACAGGACCCTATGGCTACACCTCC. Protein product: CASSQVTGPYGYTS.

This clonotype has just one count. This could be a read error, since a much larger clone is one nucleotide away. The chain uses TRBV4-3 and TRBJ2-7; 9 bases align to TRBD1. The CDR3 totals 16 residues. In germline, CDR1 is LGHNA, CDR2 YSLEER. The CDR3 nucleotides read TGCGCCAGCAGCCAAGATTACGGGACAGGGTCCTACGAGCGGTACTTC. Its translation is CASSQDYGTGSYERYF.